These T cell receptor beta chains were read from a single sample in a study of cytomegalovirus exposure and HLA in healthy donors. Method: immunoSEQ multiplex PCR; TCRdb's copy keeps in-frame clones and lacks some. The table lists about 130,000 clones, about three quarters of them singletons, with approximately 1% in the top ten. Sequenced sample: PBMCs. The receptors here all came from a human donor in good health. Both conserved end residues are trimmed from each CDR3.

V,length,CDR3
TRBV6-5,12,ASSVQGGNEKLF
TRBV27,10,ATGFSSNEQF
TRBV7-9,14,ASSPSKGVYSYEQY
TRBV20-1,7,SWGYEQF
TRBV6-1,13,ASSVQGIGPYEQY
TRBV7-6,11,ASSPTGNTEAF
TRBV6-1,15,ASSARPRDSLSYGYT
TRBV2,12,ASNQGASYNEQF
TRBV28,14,ASSFSPPGENYEQY
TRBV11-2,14,ASSLEWTSGKYEQY
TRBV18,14,ASSSQQRVDSQPQH
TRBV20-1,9,SARGPVFYT
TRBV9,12,ASSVGDTYNEQF
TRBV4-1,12,ASSQASGGYEQY
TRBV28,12,ASSEPPGGTEAF
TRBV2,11,ASSEANSYEQY
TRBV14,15,ASSQDVIAGFNSPLH
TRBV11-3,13,ASSLGGLSGNTIY
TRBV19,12,ASSKITGAYEQY
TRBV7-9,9,ASSFTGEQY
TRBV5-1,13,ASSSGQEGTDTQY
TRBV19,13,ASSIEGGRWAEAF
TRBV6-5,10,AGTTGTRPQH
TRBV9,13,ASSVGTSQYNEQF
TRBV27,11,ASSSARHLEAF
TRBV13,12,ASSFSLGRGEQY
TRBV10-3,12,AARGQGEDTEAF
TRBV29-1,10,SARTENYGYT
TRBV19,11,ASSIGSPGEQF
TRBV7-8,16,ASSPLSDPRGLTDTQY
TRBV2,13,ASSLRTGDNSPLH
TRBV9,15,ASSERNRAVFNYGYT
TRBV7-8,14,ASSLAGRGAPSGYT
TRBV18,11,ASSPDREQPQH
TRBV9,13,ASSAIPSGRDTQY
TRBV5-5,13,ASSLVGRAAFGYT
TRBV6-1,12,ASSNQGIPYEQY
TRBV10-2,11,ASGGGAQETQY
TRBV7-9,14,ASSPRTEMVNYGYT
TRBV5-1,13,ASSLETGANTEAF
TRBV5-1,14,ASSGGDGRATGELF
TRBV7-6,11,ASIAGANTEAF
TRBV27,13,ASSSWTGGEETQY
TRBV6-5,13,ASSYSGTGLYEQY
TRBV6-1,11,ASSFRQGTEAF
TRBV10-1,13,ASSDQGAAGNTIY
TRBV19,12,ASETGRGGNTIY
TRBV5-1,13,ASSGASGSTDTQY